This T cell receptor (beta chain) is from a study of OX40 agonist ivuxolimab in advanced cancers. Assay used: immunoSEQ multiplex PCR; TCRdb lists only in-frame clones, some missing. This table holds tens of thousands of clones, about 82% found once. This TCR was sampled from an adult with an advanced solid tumor such as melanoma, head and neck, liver or kidney cancer. The sequences come from CD4+ or CD8+ T cells sorted from blood, collected in a trial of the OX40 agonist ivuxolimab.

The DNA of the CDR3 is TGCGCCAGCAGCCAAGGGACAGCTAACTTGAACACTGAAGCTTTCTTT. Its protein is CASSQGTANLNTEAFF. This sequence joins TRBV4-3 and TRBJ1-1, with D perhaps matching TRBD1 (6 bases). This CDR3 has 16 residues. Germline assignment: CDR1 LGHNA and CDR2 YSLEER. V dropped 1 base and J dropped 0 bases, with 12 bases sitting between them.